This passage covers 18 T cell receptor beta chains from one sample sequenced in a study of cytomegalovirus exposure and HLA in healthy donors. Amplification used 60 Vbeta primers and 13 Jbeta primers. Assay: immunoSEQ multiplex PCR; the TCRdb copy retains only in-frame clones and omits some. The data contain hundreds of thousands of clones, around 65% of them singletons. The sample taken for sequencing was PBMCs. Receptors were obtained from a female donor in good health and CMV-seronegative.

In this sample, this clone turned up a few times. The chain joins TRBV5-1 to TRBJ2-7; TRBD1 agrees at 10 bases. This CDR3 region has 15 residues. Germline V CDR1 and CDR2: SGHRS, YFSETQ. The junction had 9 bases not matched to a gene; V was cut back by 6 bases and J by 3 bases. This chain's CDR3 is CASKQEGQGSYEQYF. The CDR3 DNA reads as TGCGCCAGCAAGCAGGAGGGACAGGGGAGCTACGAGCAGTACTTC. Looking up the rest from reference TRBV5-1 and TRBJ2-7 gives the full variable domain: KAGVTQTPRYLIKTRGQQVTLSCSPISGHRSVSWYQQTPGQGLQFLFEYFSETQRNKGNFPGRFSGRQFSNSRSEMNVSTLELGDSALYLCASKQEGQGSYEQYFGPGTRLTVT.

The chain uses TRBV18 and TRBJ1-5; no reliable D call. Germline V gives CDR1 KGHSH, CDR2 LQKENI. The CDR3 runs 14 residues. Between the trimmed V and J ends, which lost 0 bases and 5 bases, there was a span of 8 bases. CDR3 nucleotides: TGTGCCAGCTCACCACCGGGCCCTTATCAGCCCCAGCATTTT. Translation: CASSPPGPYQPQHF.

The J gene is TRBJ2-5, the V gene TRBV2; weak D call: TRBD1 (6 bases). Germline CDR1 reads SNHLY; CDR2 reads FYNNEI. Trimming cost V 7 bases and J 5 bases, with 29 bases left between them. This CDR3 spans 18 amino acids. The CDR3 here is CASIDRNGTRDIMETQYF. The DNA for the CDR3 is TGTGCCAGCATCGACAGAAACGGGACCAGGGACATTATGGAGACCCAGTACTTC.

The chain links TRBV7-2 to TRBJ2-7, with 9 bases lining up with TRBD2. Germline V gene data show CDR1 as SGHTA and CDR2 as FQGNSA. CDR3 length: 18 amino acids. With 3 bases clipped from V and 6 bases from J, the junction kept 18 bases outside the gene matches. CDR3 amino acids: CASSFGLAGQSLIGEQYF. CDR3 in DNA: TGTGCCAGCAGCTTCGGCCTAGCGGGGCAGTCTTTAATCGGCGAGCAGTACTTC.

This clone occurred a few times. The chain employs TRBV14 and TRBJ2-1; D ambiguous. The CDR3 is made up of 14 amino acids. Trimming shortened V by 2 bases and J by 4 bases, and 9 bases separated the two germline ends. The germline V gene encodes CDR1 SGHDN and CDR2 FVKESK. The CDR3 region is CASSQSSLYNEQFF. The CDR3 DNA is TGTGCCAGCAGCCAATCCTCCTTATACAATGAGCAGTTCTTC.

The gene calls are TRBV4-1 and TRBJ1-2; 10 bases map to TRBD1. This CDR3 contains 15 residues. The germline V gene has CDR1 MGHRA and CDR2 YSYEKL. With 4 bases clipped from V and 4 bases from J, the junction kept 6 bases outside the gene matches. The CDR3 sequence: CASSPAGQGIYGYTF. Written as DNA, the CDR3 is TGCGCCAGCAGCCCAGCGGGACAGGGGATCTATGGCTACACCTTC.

About this clone itself: At one end, the junction sequence differs from germline, possibly due to a read error. The chain is built from TRBV7-9 and TRBJ2-2; D remains ambiguous. This CDR3 comprises 16 residues. Germline V gene data show CDR1 as SEHNR and CDR2 as FQNEAQ (reference sequence). As DNA, the CDR3 is TGTTCCAGCAGCTTACCGATAAGCCCGAGGTCCGGGGAGCTGTTTTTT. Translation gives CSSSLPISPRSGELFF.

The chain uses TRBV6-5 and TRBJ2-7; 8 nucleotides match TRBD1. The CDR3 has 14 amino acids. Germline values: CDR1 MNHEY, CDR2 SVGAGI. V gave up 0 bases and J gave up 6 bases; unmatched junction bases: 4. Here the CDR3 reads CASSYSNRGSEQYF. In nucleotides, the CDR3 is TGTGCCAGCAGTTACTCGAACAGGGGGTCCGAGCAGTACTTC.

The rearrangement uses TRBV5-4 and TRBJ2-3; 9 bases are shared with TRBD2. V was pared by 3 bases and J by 4 bases, with 9 bases of the junction left unmatched. CDR3 length: 16 amino acids. Germline-derived CDR1 and CDR2 are SGHNT and YYREEE (reference sequence). The CDR3 DNA sequence: TGTGCCAGCAGCTCGAGGGAGCGGGAGGTTTCAGATACGCAGTATTTT. This translates into CASSSREREVSDTQYF.

The table lists this clone with a count of one. The rearrangement joins TRBV29-1 to TRBJ1-1; tentative D call: TRBD1 (5 bases). The CDR3 has 12 amino acids. Between the trimmed V and J ends, which lost 7 bases and 3 bases, there was a span of 12 bases. Germline V gives CDR1 SQVTM, CDR2 ANQGSEA. The CDR3: CSETGVHTEAFF. The CDR3 nucleotides read TGCAGCGAAACAGGTGTCCACACTGAAGCTTTCTTT.

This clone was detected only once. The gene calls are TRBV28 and TRBJ1-2, with 10 bases that match TRBD1. V dropped 5 bases and J dropped 4; count of bases not matched to a gene: 7. CDR3 length: 15 amino acids. Germline CDR1 reads MDHEN; CDR2 reads SYDVKM. Here the CDR3 DNA reads TGTGCCAGCAGTCTAGGGACAGGGGTTGTCTATGGCTACACCTTC. Translating gives CASSLGTGVVYGYTF.

The genes are TRBV10-2 and TRBJ1-4; weak D call: TRBD1 (6 bases). The CDR3 is 15 amino acids. Germline V gene data show CDR1 as WSHSY and CDR2 as SAAADI. Trimming shortened V by 3 bases and J by 7 bases, and 15 bases separated the two germline ends. CDR3 amino acids: CASSEGGHPTEKLFF. The CDR3 bases are TGCGCCAGCAGTGAAGGGGGACATCCCACTGAAAAACTGTTTTTT.

The genes are TRBV19 and TRBJ1-3; 7 positions agree with TRBD1. The CDR3 extends over 14 amino acids. After removal of 5 bases from V and 3 bases from J, the junction contained 4 bases not matched to a gene. The germline CDR1 and CDR2 sequences are LNHDA and SQIVND (reference sequence). The chain's CDR3 is CASSFGTDGNTIYF. The CDR3, as DNA: TGTGCCAGTAGTTTCGGGACAGATGGAAACACCATATATTTT.

The rearrangement links TRBV2 to TRBJ2-1; TRBD2 agrees at 13 bases. The CDR3 covers 16 residues. Germline V gene data show CDR1 as SNHLY and CDR2 as FYNNEI. Unmatched junction bases numbered 4, after V lost 4 bases and J lost 4 bases. CDR3 residues: CASSARTSGSYNEQFF. The CDR3, as DNA: TGTGCCAGCAGTGCGAGGACTAGCGGGAGTTACAATGAGCAGTTCTTC.

This clone was found a few times. The chain uses TRBV6-6 and TRBJ2-7; the D is unclear. CDR3 length: 11 residues. In germline, CDR1 is MNHNY, CDR2 SVGAGI (reference sequence). Trimming cost V 6 bases and J 1 base, with 4 bases left between them. CDR3 residues: CASRQSYEQYF. DNA for the CDR3: TGTGCCAGCAGGCAGTCCTACGAGCAGTACTTC.

The chain links TRBV6-6 to TRBJ2-5, with a weak D call TRBD1 (5 bases). The germline CDR1 and CDR2 sequences are MNHNY and SVGAGI (reference sequence). Between the trimmed V and J ends, which lost 0 bases and 7 bases, there was a span of 18 bases. CDR3 length: 16 amino acids. This chain's CDR3 is CASSYSIGGVRGTQYF. The CDR3 DNA sequence: TGTGCCAGCAGTTACTCTATCGGTGGGGTTAGGGGGACCCAGTACTTC.

V and J are TRBV2 and TRBJ2-2; 7 bases map to TRBD1. The trim removed 6 bases at V and 5 bases at J, leaving 9 bases unmatched. Germline loops: CDR1 SNHLY, CDR2 FYNNEI. There are 15 residues in the CDR3. The CDR3 sequence: CASRGQGVGTGELFF. CDR3 coding DNA: TGTGCCAGCAGGGGGCAGGGGGTTGGGACCGGGGAGCTGTTTTTT.

In this sample, this clone turned up a few times. This chain connects TRBV7-9 to TRBJ1-2; 7 bases line up with TRBD1. Losses at the gene ends were 0 bases for V and 7 bases for J; bases not matched to a gene: 11. Germline CDR1 is SEHNR and CDR2 is FQNEAQ (reference sequence). This CDR3 is built from 16 residues. CDR3 DNA sequence: TGTGCCAGCAGCTTAGCTTACCGGGACAGTCTCCTTGGCTACACCTTC. Protein sequence: CASSLAYRDSLLGYTF.